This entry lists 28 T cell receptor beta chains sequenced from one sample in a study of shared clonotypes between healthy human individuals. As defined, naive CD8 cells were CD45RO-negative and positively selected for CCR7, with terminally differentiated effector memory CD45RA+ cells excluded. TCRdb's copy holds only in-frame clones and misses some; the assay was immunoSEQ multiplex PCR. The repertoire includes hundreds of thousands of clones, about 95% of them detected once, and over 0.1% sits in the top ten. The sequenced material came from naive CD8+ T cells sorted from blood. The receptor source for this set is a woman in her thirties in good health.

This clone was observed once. CDR3 sequence reads: CASRITGGSGANVLTF. CDR3 bases: TGTGCCAGCAGGATAACAGGGGGCTCTGGGGCCAACGTCCTGACTTTC. The rearrangement uses TRBV27 and TRBJ2-6; TRBD1 aligns across 8 bases. This CDR3 is built from 16 residues. V trimming: 6 bases; J trimming: 0 bases; junction bases outside the gene matches: 4. The germline V gene has CDR1 MNHEY and CDR2 SMNVEV (reference sequence).

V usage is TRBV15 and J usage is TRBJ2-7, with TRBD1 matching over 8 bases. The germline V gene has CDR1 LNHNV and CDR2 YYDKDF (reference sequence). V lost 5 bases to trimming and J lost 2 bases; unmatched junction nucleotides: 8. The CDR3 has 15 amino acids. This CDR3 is CATSGGTGPTYEQYF. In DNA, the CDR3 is TGTGCCACCAGCGGGGGGACAGGACCTACCTACGAGCAGTACTTC.

The chain's CDR3 is CASSFSAGTPPLEQFF. The CDR3 DNA reads as TGTGCCAGCAGCTTCTCGGCGGGTACCCCTCCCCTTGAGCAGTTCTTC. The chain couples TRBV13 to TRBJ2-1; D is perhaps TRBD2 (5 bases). The V end was cut by 3 bases, the J end by 9 bases, with 21 bases between. CDR1 and CDR2 (germline): PRHDT, FYEKMQ (reference sequence). The length of the CDR3 is 16 residues.

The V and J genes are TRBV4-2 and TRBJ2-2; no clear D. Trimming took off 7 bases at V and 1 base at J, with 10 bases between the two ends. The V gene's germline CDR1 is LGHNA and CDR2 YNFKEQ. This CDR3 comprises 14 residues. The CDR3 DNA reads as TGTGCCAGCACGATTGGGTGGAACACCGGGGAGCTGTTTTTT. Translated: CASTIGWNTGELFF.

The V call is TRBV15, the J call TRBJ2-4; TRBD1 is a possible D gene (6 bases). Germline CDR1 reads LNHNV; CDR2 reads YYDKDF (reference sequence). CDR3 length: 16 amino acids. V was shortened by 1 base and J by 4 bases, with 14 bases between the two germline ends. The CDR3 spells CATSRAITGTKNIQYF. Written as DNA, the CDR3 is TGTGCCACCAGCAGAGCAATCACAGGGACAAAAAACATTCAGTACTTC.

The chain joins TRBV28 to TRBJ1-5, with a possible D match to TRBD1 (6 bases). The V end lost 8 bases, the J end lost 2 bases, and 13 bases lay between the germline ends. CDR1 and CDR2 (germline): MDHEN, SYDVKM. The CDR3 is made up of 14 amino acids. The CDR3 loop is CASGWRGGNQPQHF. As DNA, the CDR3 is TGTGCCAGCGGCTGGAGGGGGGGCAATCAGCCCCAGCATTTT.

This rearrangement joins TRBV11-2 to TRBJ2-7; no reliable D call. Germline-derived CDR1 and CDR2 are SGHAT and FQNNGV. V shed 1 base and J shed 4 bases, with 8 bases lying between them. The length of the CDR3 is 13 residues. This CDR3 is CASSLALGYEQYF. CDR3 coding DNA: TGTGCCAGCAGCTTAGCATTGGGTTACGAGCAGTACTTC. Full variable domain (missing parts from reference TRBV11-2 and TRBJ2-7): EAGVAQSPRYKIIEKRQSVAFWCNPISGHATLYWYQQILGQGPKLLIQFQNNGVVDDSQLPKDRFSAERLKGVDSTLKIQPAKLEDSAVYLCASSLALGYEQYFGPGTRLTVT.

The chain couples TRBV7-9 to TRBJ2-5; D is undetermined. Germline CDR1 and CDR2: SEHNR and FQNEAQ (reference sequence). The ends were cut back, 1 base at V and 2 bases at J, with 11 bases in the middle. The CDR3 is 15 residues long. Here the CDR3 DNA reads TGTGCCAGCAGCTTAGTCTTGGGCTTACAAGAGACCCAGTACTTC. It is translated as CASSLVLGLQETQYF.

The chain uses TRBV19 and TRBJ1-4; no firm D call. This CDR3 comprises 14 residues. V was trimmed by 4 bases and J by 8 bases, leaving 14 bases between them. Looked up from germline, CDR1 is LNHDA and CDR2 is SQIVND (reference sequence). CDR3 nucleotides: TGTGCCAGTAGTAAGGGTATCGGCGAAGAAAAACTGTTTTTT. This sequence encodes CASSKGIGEEKLFF.

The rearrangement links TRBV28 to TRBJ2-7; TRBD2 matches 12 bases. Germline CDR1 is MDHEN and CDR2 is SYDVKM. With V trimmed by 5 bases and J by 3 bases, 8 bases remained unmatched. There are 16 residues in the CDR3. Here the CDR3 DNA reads TGTGCCAGCAGTCCCAAACTAGCGGGAGGAGGCTACGAGCAGTACTTC. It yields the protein CASSPKLAGGGYEQYF.

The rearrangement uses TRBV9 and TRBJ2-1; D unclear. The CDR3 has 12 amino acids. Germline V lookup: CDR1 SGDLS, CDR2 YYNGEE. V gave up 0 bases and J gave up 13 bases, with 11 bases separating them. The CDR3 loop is CASSVDQGVQFF. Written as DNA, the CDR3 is TGTGCCAGCAGCGTAGACCAAGGAGTCCAGTTCTTC. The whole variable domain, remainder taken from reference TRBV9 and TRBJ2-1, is DSGVTQTPKHLITATGQRVTLRCSPRSGDLSVYWYQQSLDQGLQFLIQYYNGEERAKGNILERFSAQQFPDLHSELNLSSLELGDSALYFCASSVDQGVQFFGPGTRLTVL.

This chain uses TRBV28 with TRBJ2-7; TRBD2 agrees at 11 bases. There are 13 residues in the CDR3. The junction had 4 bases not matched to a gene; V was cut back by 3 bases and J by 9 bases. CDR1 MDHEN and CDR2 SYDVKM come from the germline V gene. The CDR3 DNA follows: TGTGCCAGCAGTTTCCGGACTAGCGGGCCGCAGTACTTC. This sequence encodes CASSFRTSGPQYF.

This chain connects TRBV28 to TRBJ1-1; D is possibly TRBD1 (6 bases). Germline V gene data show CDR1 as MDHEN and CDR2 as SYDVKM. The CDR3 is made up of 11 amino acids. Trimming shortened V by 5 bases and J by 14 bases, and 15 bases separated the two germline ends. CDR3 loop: CASSPDRTVFF. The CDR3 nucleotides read TGTGCCAGCAGTCCCGACAGGACAGTCTTCTTT.

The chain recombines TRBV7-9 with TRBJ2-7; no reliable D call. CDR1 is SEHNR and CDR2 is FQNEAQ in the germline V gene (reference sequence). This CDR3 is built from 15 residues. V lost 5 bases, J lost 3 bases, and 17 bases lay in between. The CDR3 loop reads CASSSRALSVYEQYF. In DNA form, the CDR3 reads TGTGCCAGCAGCAGCCGCGCTCTCTCTGTCTACGAGCAGTACTTC.

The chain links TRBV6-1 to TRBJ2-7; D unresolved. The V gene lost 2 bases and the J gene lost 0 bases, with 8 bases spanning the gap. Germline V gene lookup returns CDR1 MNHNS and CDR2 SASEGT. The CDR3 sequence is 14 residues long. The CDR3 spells CASSELGYSYEQYF. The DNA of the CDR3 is TGTGCCAGCAGTGAACTAGGATACTCCTACGAGCAGTACTTC.

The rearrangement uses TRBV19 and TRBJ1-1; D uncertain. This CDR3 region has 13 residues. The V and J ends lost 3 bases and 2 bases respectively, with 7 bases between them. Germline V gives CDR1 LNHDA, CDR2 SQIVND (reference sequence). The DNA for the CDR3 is TGTGCCAGTAGTATGGGCACTAACACTGAAGCTTTCTTT. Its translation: CASSMGTNTEAFF.

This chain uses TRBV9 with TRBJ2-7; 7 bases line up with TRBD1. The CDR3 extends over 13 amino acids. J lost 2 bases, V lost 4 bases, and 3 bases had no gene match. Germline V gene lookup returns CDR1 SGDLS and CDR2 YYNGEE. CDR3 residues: CASSPDRAYEQYF. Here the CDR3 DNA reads TGTGCCAGCAGCCCAGACAGGGCCTACGAGCAGTACTTC.

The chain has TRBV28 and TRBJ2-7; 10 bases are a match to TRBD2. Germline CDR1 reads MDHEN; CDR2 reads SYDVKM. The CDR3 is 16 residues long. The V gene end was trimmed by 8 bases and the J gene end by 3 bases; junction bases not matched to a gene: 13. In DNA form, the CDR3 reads TGTGCCAGCCTGGGCGAGTTCGGACTAGCGGTCTACGAGCAGTACTTC. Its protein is CASLGEFGLAVYEQYF. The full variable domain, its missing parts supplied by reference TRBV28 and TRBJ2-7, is DVKVTQSSRYLVKRTGEKVFLECVQDMDHENMFWYRQDPGLGLRLIYFSYDVKMKEKGDIPEGYSVSREKKERFSLILESASTNQTSMYLCASLGEFGLAVYEQYFGPGTRLTVT.

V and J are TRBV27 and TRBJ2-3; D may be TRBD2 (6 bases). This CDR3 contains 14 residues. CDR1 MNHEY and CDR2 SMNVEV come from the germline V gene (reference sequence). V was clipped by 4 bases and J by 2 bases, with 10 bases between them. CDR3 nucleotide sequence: TGTGCCAGCAGTTCCGGACTATCCACAGATACGCAGTATTTT. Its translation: CASSSGLSTDTQYF.

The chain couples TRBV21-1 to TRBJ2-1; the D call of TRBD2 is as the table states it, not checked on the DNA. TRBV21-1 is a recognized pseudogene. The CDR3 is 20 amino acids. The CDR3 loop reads CASSKARGPAGRRLDNEQFF. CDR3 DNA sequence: TGTGCCAGCAGCAAAGCGAGGGGCCCAGCCGGGAGGAGGCTAGACAATGAGCAGTTCTTC.

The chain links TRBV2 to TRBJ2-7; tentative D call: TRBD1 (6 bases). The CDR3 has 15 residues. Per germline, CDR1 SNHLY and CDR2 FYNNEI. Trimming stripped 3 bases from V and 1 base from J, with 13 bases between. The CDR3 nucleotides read TGTGCCAGCAGTGATATGGCAGGGGTGTCCTACGAGCAGTACTTC. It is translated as CASSDMAGVSYEQYF. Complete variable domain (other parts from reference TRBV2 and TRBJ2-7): EPEVTQTPSHQVTQMGQEVILRCVPISNHLYFYWYRQILGQKVEFLVSFYNNEISEKSEIFDDQFSVERPDGSNFTLKIRSTKLEDSAMYFCASSDMAGVSYEQYFGPGTRLTVT.

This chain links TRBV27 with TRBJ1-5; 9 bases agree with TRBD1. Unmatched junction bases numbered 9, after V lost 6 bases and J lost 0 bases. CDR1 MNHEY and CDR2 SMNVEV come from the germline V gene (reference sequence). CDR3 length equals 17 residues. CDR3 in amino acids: CASSATGGEYSNQPQHF. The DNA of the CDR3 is TGTGCCAGCAGCGCGACAGGGGGGGAATATAGCAATCAGCCCCAGCATTTT.

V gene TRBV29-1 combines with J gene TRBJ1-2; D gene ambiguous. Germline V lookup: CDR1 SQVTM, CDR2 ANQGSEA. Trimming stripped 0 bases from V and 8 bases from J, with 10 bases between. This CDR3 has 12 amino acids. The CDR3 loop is CSVEDMTPGYTF. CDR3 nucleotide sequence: TGCAGCGTTGAAGATATGACGCCCGGCTACACCTTC.

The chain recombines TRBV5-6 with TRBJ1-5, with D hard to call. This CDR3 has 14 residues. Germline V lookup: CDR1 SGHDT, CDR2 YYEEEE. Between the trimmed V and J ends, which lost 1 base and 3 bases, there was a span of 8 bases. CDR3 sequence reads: CASSLFVINQPQHF. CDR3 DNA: TGTGCCAGCAGCTTGTTTGTTATCAATCAGCCCCAGCATTTT.

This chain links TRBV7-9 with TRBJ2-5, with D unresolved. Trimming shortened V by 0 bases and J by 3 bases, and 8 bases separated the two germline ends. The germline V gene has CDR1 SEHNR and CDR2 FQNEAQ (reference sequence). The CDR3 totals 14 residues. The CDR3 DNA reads TGTGCCAGCAGCTTAGCGACATTTGAAGAGACCCAGTACTTC. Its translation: CASSLATFEETQYF.

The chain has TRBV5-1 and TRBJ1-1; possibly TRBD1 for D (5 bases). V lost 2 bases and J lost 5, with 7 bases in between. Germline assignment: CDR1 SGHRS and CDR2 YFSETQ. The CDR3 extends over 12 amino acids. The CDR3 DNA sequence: TGCGCCAGCAGCTTCGCAGGGACTGAAGCTTTCTTT. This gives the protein CASSFAGTEAFF.

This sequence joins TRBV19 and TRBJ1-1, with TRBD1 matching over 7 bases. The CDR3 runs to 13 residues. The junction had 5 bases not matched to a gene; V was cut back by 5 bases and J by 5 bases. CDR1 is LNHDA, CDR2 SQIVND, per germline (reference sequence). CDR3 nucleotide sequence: TGTGCCAGTAGTTACAGGGGCAGGACTGAAGCTTTCTTT. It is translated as CASSYRGRTEAFF.

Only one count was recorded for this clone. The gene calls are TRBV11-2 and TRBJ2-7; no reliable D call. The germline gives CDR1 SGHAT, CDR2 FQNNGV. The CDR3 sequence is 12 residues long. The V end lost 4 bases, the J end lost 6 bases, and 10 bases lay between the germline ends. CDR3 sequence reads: CASSWAGSEQYF. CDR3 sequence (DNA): TGTGCCAGCAGCTGGGCAGGATCCGAGCAGTACTTC.